This TCR beta chain was identified in a study of radiation and T cells in renal cell carcinoma. Treatment here: treatment-naive control, cytoreductive nephrectomy. Sequenced control tumors were from about a dozen males and a few females, median age roughly 50. Study findings and constraints: Irradiated tumors held more dominant CDR3 motifs than control tumors. Irradiated tumors had higher TCR clonality than control tumors.

This clone turned up a few times. Its antigen is still unknown. Data came from immunoSEQ multiplex PCR; TCRdb stores just in-frame clones and leaves some out. This repertoire shows 13,000 to 15,000 clones, around 57% found once; its top ten account for around 13%. The receptor was isolated from a man over 45 with renal cell carcinoma. The sequenced sample was tumor tissue, obtained from a patient whose treatment was nephrectomy without radiotherapy.

CDR3 coding DNA: TGTGCCAGCAGCCAAGATGGGACTCAACACAATGAGCAGTTCTTC. This translates into CASSQDGTQHNEQFF. The chain employs TRBV4-2 and TRBJ2-1; D is perhaps TRBD2 (6 bases). This CDR3 contains 15 residues. V dropped 0 bases and J dropped 5 bases, with 11 bases sitting between them. From germline, CDR1 is LGHNA and CDR2 YNFKEQ.